What follows describes a single TCR beta chain. There is no known antigen for this receptor. Per-nucleotide qualities are absent, and no much larger clonotype sits a single base away. In the paper's terms, the time point label means: cells obtained before transplantation from donor or recipient. CD3+CD4+ and CD3+CD8+ populations were FACS-sorted from unstimulated pre-transplant donor and recipient cells taken from spleen or lymph nodes. Compared with germline, V lacks 4 bases and J lacks 0 bases; bases without a gene match: 1. From its cysteine to its phenylalanine, the CDR3 spans 14 amino acids. Only the CDR3 region is kept as DNA, spanning 42 bases read in frame from base 1. From the germline V gene, CDR1 is MGHRA and CDR2 is YSYEKL. The method behind the library was the immunoSEQ multiplex PCR assay. In most patients, genomic DNA was isolated using the Qiagen DNeasy Blood and Tissue Kit and sent frozen to Adaptive Biotechnologies for TCR sequencing. Adaptive Biotechnologies carried out high-throughput TCR-beta CDR3 sequencing of genomic DNA for most patients. Under the source paper's analysis protocol: Adaptive's ImmunoSEQ software supplied the TCR sequencing data for approximately 18 patients, while MiXCR and VDJtools were used to process a few other patients. CD4 versus CD8 sorting errors were corrected by removing sequences found in both subsets at a frequency ratio below 5:1. CDR3 nucleotide sequences shared between donor and recipient were removed because their origin could not be assigned. At least 2-fold expansion over unstimulated cells and a minimum CFSE-low frequency of 0.002% (template counts) or 0.001% (read counts) were required for clones to be classified as alloreactive. A clone was considered mappable if detected in the sequenced pre-transplant spleen, lymph node, or MLR CFSE-low populations of the donor or recipient. Cumulative frequency of alloreactive clones was calculated as a percentage of all sequences weighted by copy number. Here the immuneACCESS table is served through TCRdb, limited to in-frame sequences with V and J called. Missing clones are a known gap in these copies; in checked studies unresolved V genes cover under half, and the rest lacks a known reason. That table gives V, J and clone size, and the DNA gave D and trimming. The sample has about 120,000 clones on record, over 85% of them singletons. Together, the top ten hold more than 0.095% of the sample.

These data come from a study of graft-versus-host responses after intestinal transplantation (dated by TCRdb to about 2021). Background for the entire study: Multivisceral, liver-intestinal, or isolated intestinal transplants were received by the recipients. Donor T cell macrochimerism was defined as a peak of at least 4% donor T cells among recipient peripheral blood mononuclear cells. Samples from a few later patients were sequenced in-house on an Illumina MiSeq with MiXCR processing rather than by the commercial service. Alloreactive clones were identified by sequencing pre-transplant mixed lymphocyte reaction products and comparing them with unstimulated pre-transplant donor and recipient T cells. A cohort of fewer than 25 intestinal transplant recipients, including one retransplant, was enrolled, and a few patients lacking pretransplant specimens were excluded. After intestinal transplantation, graft-versus-host and host-versus-graft alloreactive T cell clones in the graft, circulation and bone marrow were tracked using bulk TCR-beta CDR3 sequencing. Every recipient was given anti-thymocyte globulin induction, followed by approximately 3 years of maintenance tacrolimus and steroids. What the authors observed across the whole study: The conclusions were limited by the relatively low number and heterogeneity of the intestinal transplant patients. In the allografts of patients with donor T cell macrochimerism, GvH to HvG T cell clonal ratios were high. Early after transplant, peak levels of circulating GvH clones were found to be associated with declines in HvG clones. GvH clones were detected in recipient bone marrow, and some appeared earlier in ileal mucosa or blood, consistent with an intestinal mucosal origin.

Sequencing used unstimulated CD4+ T cells sorted from spleen or lymph node cells, obtained before intestinal transplant. Recombination linked TRBV4-1 to TRBJ2-3, with 7 bases aligning to TRBD1. This clonotype was obtained from a human donor who received an intestinal transplant. Here the CDR3 is given as CASSRDSSTDTQYF. At the DNA level, the sequence is TGCGCCAGCAGCCGGGACAGCAGCACAGATACGCAGTATTTT.